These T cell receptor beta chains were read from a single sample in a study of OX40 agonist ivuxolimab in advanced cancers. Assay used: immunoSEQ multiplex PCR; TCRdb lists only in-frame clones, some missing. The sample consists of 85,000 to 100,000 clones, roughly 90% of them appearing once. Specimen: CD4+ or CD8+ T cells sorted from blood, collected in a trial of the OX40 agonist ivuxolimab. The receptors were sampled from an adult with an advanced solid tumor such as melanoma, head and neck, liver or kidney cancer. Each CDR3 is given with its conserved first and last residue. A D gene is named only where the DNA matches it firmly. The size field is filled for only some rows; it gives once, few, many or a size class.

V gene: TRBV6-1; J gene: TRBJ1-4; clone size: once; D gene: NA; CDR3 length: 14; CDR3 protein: CASTTGRWSEKLFF; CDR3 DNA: TGTGCCAGCACGACAGGAAGGTGGTCTGAAAAACTGTTTTTT
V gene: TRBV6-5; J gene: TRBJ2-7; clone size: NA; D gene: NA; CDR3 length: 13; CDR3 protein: CASKPHDPYEQYF; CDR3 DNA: TGTGCCAGCAAACCGCACGACCCCTACGAGCAGTACTTC
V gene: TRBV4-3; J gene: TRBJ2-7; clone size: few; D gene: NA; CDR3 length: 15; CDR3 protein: CASSQGLLGTYEQYF; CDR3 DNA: TGCGCCAGCAGCCAAGGACTATTGGGGACGTACGAGCAGTACTTC
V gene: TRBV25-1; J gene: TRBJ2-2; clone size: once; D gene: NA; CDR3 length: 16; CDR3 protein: CASSVMGARETGELFF; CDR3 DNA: TGTGCCAGCTCAGTGATGGGGGCTAGGGAAACCGGGGAGCTGTTTTTT
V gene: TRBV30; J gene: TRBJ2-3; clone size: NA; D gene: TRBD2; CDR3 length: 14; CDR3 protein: CAWKASGSTDTQYF; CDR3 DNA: TGTGCCTGGAAGGCTAGCGGGAGCACAGATACGCAGTATTTT
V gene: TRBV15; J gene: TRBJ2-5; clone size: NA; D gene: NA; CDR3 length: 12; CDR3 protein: CATSRDWETQYF; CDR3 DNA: TGTGCCACCAGCAGAGATTGGGAGACCCAGTACTTC
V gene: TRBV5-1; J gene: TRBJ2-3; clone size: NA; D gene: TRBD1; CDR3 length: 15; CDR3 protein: CASSPGQGASDTQYF; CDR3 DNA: TGCGCCAGCAGCCCTGGACAGGGGGCATCAGATACGCAGTATTTT
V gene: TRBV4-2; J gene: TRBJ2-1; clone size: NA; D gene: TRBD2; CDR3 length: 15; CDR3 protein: CASSRSGTAYNEQFF; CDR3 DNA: TGTGCCAGCAGCCGGAGCGGGACGGCCTACAATGAGCAGTTCTTC
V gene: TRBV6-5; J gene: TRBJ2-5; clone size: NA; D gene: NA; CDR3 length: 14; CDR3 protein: CASSYSSGLGTQYF; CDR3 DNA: TGTGCCAGCAGTTACTCTTCGGGGTTAGGGACCCAGTACTTC
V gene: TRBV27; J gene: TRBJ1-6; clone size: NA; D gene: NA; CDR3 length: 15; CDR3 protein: CASSLYGQTNSPLHF; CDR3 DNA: TGTGCCAGCAGTTTGTACGGACAGACCAATTCACCCCTCCACTTT
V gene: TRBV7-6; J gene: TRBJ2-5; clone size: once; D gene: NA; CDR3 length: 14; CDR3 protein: CASGPRGTGETQYF; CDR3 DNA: TGTGCCAGCGGCCCTAGGGGGACCGGGGAGACCCAGTACTTC
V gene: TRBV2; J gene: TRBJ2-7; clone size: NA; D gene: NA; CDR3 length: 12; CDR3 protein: CASSDWGYEQYF; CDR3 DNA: TGTGCCAGCAGTGATTGGGGCTACGAGCAGTACTTC
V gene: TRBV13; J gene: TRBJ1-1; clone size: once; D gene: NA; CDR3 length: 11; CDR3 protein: CASSRRTEAFF; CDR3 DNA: TGTGCCAGCAGTCGTAGAACTGAAGCTTTCTTT
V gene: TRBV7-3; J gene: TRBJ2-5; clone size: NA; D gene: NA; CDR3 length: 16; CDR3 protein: CASSRGPGGLEETQYF; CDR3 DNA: TGTGCCAGCAGCCGCGGCCCCGGGGGGCTGGAAGAGACCCAGTACTTC
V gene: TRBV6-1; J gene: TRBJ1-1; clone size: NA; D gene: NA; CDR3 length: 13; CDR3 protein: CATSRQGNTEAFF; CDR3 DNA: TGTGCCACGTCCAGGCAGGGGAACACTGAAGCTTTCTTT
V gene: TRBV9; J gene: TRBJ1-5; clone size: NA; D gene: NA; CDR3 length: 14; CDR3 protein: CASSVWDSNQPQHF; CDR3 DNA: TGTGCCAGCAGCGTTTGGGACAGCAATCAGCCCCAGCATTTT
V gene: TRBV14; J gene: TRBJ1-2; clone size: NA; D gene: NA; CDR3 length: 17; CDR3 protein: CASSQDAGGAANYGYTF; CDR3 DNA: TGTGCCAGCAGCCAAGACGCTGGTGGGGCAGCTAACTATGGCTACACCTTC
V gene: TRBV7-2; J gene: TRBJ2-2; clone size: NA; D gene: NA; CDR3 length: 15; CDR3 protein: CASSSGGGNTGELFF; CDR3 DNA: TGTGCCAGCAGCTCCGGAGGCGGTAACACCGGGGAGCTGTTTTTT
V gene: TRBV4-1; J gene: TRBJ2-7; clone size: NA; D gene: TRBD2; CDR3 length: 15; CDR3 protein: CASSPHSGSLREQYF; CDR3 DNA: TGCGCCAGCAGCCCCCATAGCGGGAGCCTCCGTGAGCAGTACTTC
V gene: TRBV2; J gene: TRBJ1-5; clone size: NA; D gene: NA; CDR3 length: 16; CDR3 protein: CASSAGRGHRVQPQHF; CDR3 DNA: TGTGCCAGCAGTGCCGGGAGGGGCCACAGGGTTCAGCCCCAGCATTTT
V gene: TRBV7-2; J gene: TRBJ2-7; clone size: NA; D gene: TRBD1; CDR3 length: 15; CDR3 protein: CASSLDRGQSYEQYF; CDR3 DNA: TGTGCCAGCAGCTTAGACAGGGGGCAGTCCTACGAGCAGTACTTC
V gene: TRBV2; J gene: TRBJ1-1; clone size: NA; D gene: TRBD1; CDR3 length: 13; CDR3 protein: CASKRQGDTEAFF; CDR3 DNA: TGTGCCAGCAAGAGACAGGGTGACACTGAAGCTTTCTTT
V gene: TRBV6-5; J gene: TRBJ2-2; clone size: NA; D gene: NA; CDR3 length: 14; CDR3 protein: CASSYGTGTGELFF; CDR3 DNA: TGTGCCAGCAGTTACGGGACTGGGACCGGGGAGCTGTTTTTT
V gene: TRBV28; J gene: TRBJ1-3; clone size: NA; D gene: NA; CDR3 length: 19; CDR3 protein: CASIGADEGSPFSGNTIYF; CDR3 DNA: TGTGCCAGCATAGGGGCGGATGAGGGCAGTCCCTTCTCTGGAAACACCATATATTTT
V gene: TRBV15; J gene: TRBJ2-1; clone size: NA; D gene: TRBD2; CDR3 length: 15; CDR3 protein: CATSKGLAAYNEQFF; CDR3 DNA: TGTGCCACCAGCAAGGGACTAGCGGCCTACAATGAGCAGTTCTTC
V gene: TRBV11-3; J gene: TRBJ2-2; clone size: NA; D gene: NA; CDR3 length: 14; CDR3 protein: CASSLRGPTGELFF; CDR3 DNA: TGTGCCAGCAGCCTTCGAGGCCCCACCGGGGAGCTGTTTTTT
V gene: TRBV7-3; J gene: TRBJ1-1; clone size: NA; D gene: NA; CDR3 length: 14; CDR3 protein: CASSPGLRGTEAFF; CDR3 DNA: TGTGCCAGCAGCCCAGGACTCCGGGGCACTGAAGCTTTCTTT
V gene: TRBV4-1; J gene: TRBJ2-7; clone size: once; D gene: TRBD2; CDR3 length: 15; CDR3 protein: CASSQEAGLNYEQYF; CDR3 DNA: TGCGCCAGCAGCCAAGAGGCGGGACTAAATTACGAGCAGTACTTC
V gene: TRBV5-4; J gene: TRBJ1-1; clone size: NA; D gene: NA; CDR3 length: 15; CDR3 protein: CASSQSRALNTEAFF; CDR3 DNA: TGCGCCAGCAGCCAAAGCAGGGCTCTGAACACTGAAGCTTTCTTT
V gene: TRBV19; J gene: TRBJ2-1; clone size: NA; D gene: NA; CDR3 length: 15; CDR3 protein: CASTPTAENYNEQFF; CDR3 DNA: TGTGCCAGTACCCCCACGGCAGAAAACTACAATGAGCAGTTCTTC
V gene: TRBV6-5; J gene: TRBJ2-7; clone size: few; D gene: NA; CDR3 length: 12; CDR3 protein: CASRKGQGEQYF; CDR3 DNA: TGTGCCAGCAGGAAGGGACAAGGCGAGCAGTACTTC
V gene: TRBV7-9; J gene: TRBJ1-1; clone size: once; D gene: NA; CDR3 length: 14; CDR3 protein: CASSPGQLNTEAFF; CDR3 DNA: TGTGCCAGCAGCCCAGGACAGTTGAACACTGAAGCTTTCTTT
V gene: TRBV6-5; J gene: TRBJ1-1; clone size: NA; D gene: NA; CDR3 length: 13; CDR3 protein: CASKENGNTEAFF; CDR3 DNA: TGTGCCAGCAAGGAGAACGGGAACACTGAAGCTTTCTTT
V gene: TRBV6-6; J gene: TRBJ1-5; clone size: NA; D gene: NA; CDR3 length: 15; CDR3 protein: CASSYANMGNQPQHF; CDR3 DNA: TGTGCCAGCAGTTACGCAAACATGGGGAATCAGCCCCAGCATTTT
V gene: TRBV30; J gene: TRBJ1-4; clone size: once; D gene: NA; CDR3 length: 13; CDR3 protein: CASKTNDNEKLFF; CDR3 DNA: TGTGCCTCGAAGACAAACGATAATGAAAAACTGTTTTTT
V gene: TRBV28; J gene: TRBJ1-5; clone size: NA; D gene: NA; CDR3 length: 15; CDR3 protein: CASREGIISNQPQHF; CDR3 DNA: TGTGCCAGCAGGGAGGGCATAATTAGCAATCAGCCCCAGCATTTT
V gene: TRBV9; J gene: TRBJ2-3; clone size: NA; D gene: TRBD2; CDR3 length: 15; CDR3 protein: CASSGGLAGSDTQYF; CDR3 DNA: TGTGCCAGCAGCGGAGGACTAGCGGGATCAGATACGCAGTATTTT
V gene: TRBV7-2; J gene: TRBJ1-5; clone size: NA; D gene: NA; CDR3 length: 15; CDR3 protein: CASSTTGQGNQPQHF; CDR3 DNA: TGTGCCAGCAGCACGACAGGTCAGGGCAATCAGCCCCAGCATTTT
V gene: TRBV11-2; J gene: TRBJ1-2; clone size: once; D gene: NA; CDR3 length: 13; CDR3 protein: CASSLNGNYGYTF; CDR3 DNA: TGTGCCAGCAGCTTAAACGGGAACTATGGCTACACCTTC
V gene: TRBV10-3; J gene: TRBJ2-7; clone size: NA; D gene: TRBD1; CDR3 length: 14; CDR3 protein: CAIRRGDRVEEQYF; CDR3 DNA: TGTGCCATCCGGAGGGGGGACAGGGTCGAAGAGCAGTACTTC